This T cell receptor beta chain was recorded in a study of blood T cell repertoires in COVID-19. Study at large: COVID-19 samples collected from the United States, Italy and Spain covered acute and convalescent phases.

Cohort allocation depended upon clinical history that participants reported. Germline V lookup: CDR1 KGHDR, CDR2 SFDVKD. This CDR3 is built from 16 residues. The ends lost 4 bases at V and 1 base at J; junction bases unmatched: 5. Libraries were prepared by immunoSEQ multiplex PCR; TCRdb keeps only in-frame clonotypes and omits some of them. The table shows 300,000 or so clones, with about 90% occurring only once. This TCR derives from a woman aged 45-65 years who had been exposed to COVID-19. V and J are TRBV24-1 and TRBJ2-3; 9 bases match TRBD1. Material: PBMCs or T cells enriched from blood (not recorded which). The CDR3 sequence is CATSDPGQGRTDTQYF. Here the CDR3 DNA reads TGTGCCACCAGTGACCCGGGACAGGGACGCACAGATACGCAGTATTTT.